The rows below give T cell receptor beta chains drawn from one sample of a study of CD8 T cells in ankylosing spondylitis. MiXCR, run by TCRdb on the 5' RACE reads, gives a single entry per CDR3 protein. The top ten hold 8% to 13% of the sample, which has around 180,000 distinct CDR3 sequences, 10% to 15% seen once. Sequences were obtained from blood, either unsorted or a sorted T cell fraction (not recorded which). The source of these receptors is a female donor with ankylosing spondylitis or in good health (not recorded which). CDR3s include the opening cysteine and the closing phenylalanine or tryptophan. The order of the fields is V gene, J gene, clone size, D gene, CDR3 protein, CDR3 DNA. The D gene is left open where the match is weak. Rows give clone size only sometimes, using once, few, many, or a class for an expanded clone.

v_gene: TRBV15
j_gene: TRBJ1-2
abundance: few
d_gene: TRBD1
CDR3aa: CATSRDRTGGSYGYTF
CDR3nt: TGTGCCACCAGCAGAGATCGGACAGGCGGGAGCTATGGCTACACCTTC

v_gene: TRBV7-2
j_gene: TRBJ2-1
abundance: few
d_gene: -
CDR3aa: CASSPRALFYNEQFF
CDR3nt: TGTGCCAGCAGCCCGCGGGCCTTGTTCTACAATGAGCAGTTCTTC

v_gene: TRBV11-1
j_gene: TRBJ2-5
abundance: many
d_gene: TRBD1
CDR3aa: CASSPTTGVSQETQYF
CDR3nt: TGTGCCAGCAGCCCGACCACAGGGGTCAGCCAAGAGACCCAGTACTTC

v_gene: TRBV5-6
j_gene: TRBJ1-1
abundance: many
d_gene: -
CDR3aa: CASSLVGDRKWGKTEAFF
CDR3nt: TGTGCCAGCAGCTTGGTGGGAGATAGGAAATGGGGTAAAACTGAAGCTTTCTTT

v_gene: TRBV28
j_gene: TRBJ2-7
abundance: few
d_gene: TRBD1
CDR3aa: CASSRSTGQKIYEQYF
CDR3nt: TGTGCCAGCAGTCGTTCAACGGGACAGAAAATCTACGAGCAGTACTTC

v_gene: TRBV9
j_gene: TRBJ1-4
abundance: many
d_gene: -
CDR3aa: CASSVASAGWDEKLFF
CDR3nt: TGTGCCAGCAGCGTAGCTTCGGCAGGGTGGGATGAAAAACTGTTTTTT

v_gene: TRBV10-3
j_gene: TRBJ2-1
abundance: few
d_gene: -
CDR3aa: CAISAPDGGYNEQFF
CDR3nt: TGTGCCATCAGTGCCCCCGACGGCGGATACAATGAGCAGTTCTTC

v_gene: TRBV20-1
j_gene: TRBJ2-7
abundance: -
d_gene: -
CDR3aa: CSANQDGLYEQYF
CDR3nt: TGCAGTGCCAACCAGGACGGTCTCTACGAGCAGTACTTC

v_gene: TRBV28
j_gene: TRBJ2-7
abundance: -
d_gene: -
CDR3aa: CASSPTSYLDRMTSYEQYF
CDR3nt: TGTGCCAGCAGTCCAACCTCCTACCTCGACAGGATGACCTCCTACGAGCAGTACTTC

v_gene: TRBV27
j_gene: TRBJ2-7
abundance: -
d_gene: -
CDR3aa: CASSSPGTQAYEQYF
CDR3nt: TGTGCCAGCAGTTCGCCGGGGACCCAGGCCTACGAGCAGTACTTC

v_gene: TRBV19
j_gene: TRBJ2-6
abundance: -
d_gene: -
CDR3aa: CASSTRGTSGANVLTF
CDR3nt: TGTGCCAGTAGTACTCGGGGAACCTCTGGGGCCAACGTCCTGACTTTC

v_gene: TRBV2
j_gene: TRBJ2-7
abundance: -
d_gene: -
CDR3aa: CASSMRGSPTF
CDR3nt: TGTGCCAGCTCCATGAGGGGCAGTCCGACCTTC

v_gene: TRBV2
j_gene: TRBJ2-3
abundance: -
d_gene: -
CDR3aa: CASGGDNTQYF
CDR3nt: TGTGCCAGCGGAGGTGATAATACGCAGTATTTT

v_gene: TRBV18
j_gene: TRBJ2-7
abundance: -
d_gene: TRBD2
CDR3aa: CASSPRLAGGHYEQYF
CDR3nt: TGTGCCAGCTCACCTCGACTAGCGGGAGGCCACTACGAGCAGTACTTC

v_gene: TRBV11-3
j_gene: TRBJ2-1
abundance: many
d_gene: TRBD2
CDR3aa: CASSPLAGMTWGEQFF
CDR3nt: TGTGCCAGCAGCCCCCTAGCGGGAATGACCTGGGGTGAGCAGTTCTTC

v_gene: TRBV5-1
j_gene: TRBJ1-2
abundance: many
d_gene: -
CDR3aa: CASSPRDNYGYTF
CDR3nt: TGCGCCAGCAGCCCCCGGGACAACTATGGCTACACCTTC

v_gene: TRBV5-1
j_gene: TRBJ2-7
abundance: many
d_gene: -
CDR3aa: CASSLLGSSYEQYF
CDR3nt: TGCGCCAGCAGCTTGTTGGGGTCCTCCTACGAGCAGTACTTC

v_gene: TRBV28
j_gene: TRBJ2-3
abundance: many
d_gene: TRBD1
CDR3aa: CASSLRQGEVDTQYF
CDR3nt: TGTGCCAGCAGTCTCCGACAGGGGGAAGTGGATACGCAGTATTTT

v_gene: TRBV11-2
j_gene: TRBJ2-7
abundance: few
d_gene: TRBD1
CDR3aa: CASSLTGGPSEQYF
CDR3nt: TGTGCCAGCAGCTTGACAGGGGGACCTTCCGAGCAGTACTTC

v_gene: TRBV13
j_gene: TRBJ2-7
abundance: many
d_gene: -
CDR3aa: CAVQGTYEQYF
CDR3nt: TGTGCCGTCCAGGGGACGTACGAGCAGTACTTC

v_gene: TRBV18
j_gene: TRBJ2-5
abundance: -
d_gene: TRBD1
CDR3aa: CASSWTGAGQETQYF
CDR3nt: TGTGCCAGCTCCTGGACAGGGGCTGGTCAAGAGACCCAGTACTTC

v_gene: TRBV29-1
j_gene: TRBJ2-1
abundance: few
d_gene: -
CDR3aa: CSGSVNEQFF
CDR3nt: TGCAGCGGGTCAGTCAATGAGCAGTTCTTC

v_gene: TRBV20-1
j_gene: TRBJ2-1
abundance: many
d_gene: TRBD2
CDR3aa: CSARPSGITNEQFF
CDR3nt: TGCAGTGCTAGGCCTAGCGGGATAACGAATGAGCAGTTCTTC

v_gene: TRBV5-1
j_gene: TRBJ2-1
abundance: many
d_gene: -
CDR3aa: CASSQSRGSSYNEQFF
CDR3nt: TGCGCCAGCTCCCAGTCGCGGGGAAGCTCCTACAATGAGCAGTTCTTC

v_gene: TRBV20-1
j_gene: TRBJ1-6
abundance: -
d_gene: -
CDR3aa: CSARGREIGNSPLHF
CDR3nt: TGCAGTGCTAGAGGCCGGGAGATTGGGAATTCACCCCTCCACTTT

v_gene: TRBV4-3
j_gene: TRBJ2-7
abundance: few
d_gene: -
CDR3aa: CASSQERPYPRGGANDYSYEQYF
CDR3nt: TGCGCCAGCAGCCAAGAAAGGCCGTACCCCAGGGGGGGGGCGAATGATTACTCCTACGAGCAGTACTTC

v_gene: TRBV4-1
j_gene: TRBJ1-1
abundance: many
d_gene: -
CDR3aa: CASSQVWAGNTEAFF
CDR3nt: TGCGCCAGCAGCCAAGTATGGGCAGGTAACACTGAAGCTTTCTTT

v_gene: TRBV28
j_gene: TRBJ2-7
abundance: -
d_gene: TRBD1
CDR3aa: CASSVTGTGYEQYF
CDR3nt: TGTGCCAGCAGCGTTACCGGGACAGGCTACGAGCAGTACTTC